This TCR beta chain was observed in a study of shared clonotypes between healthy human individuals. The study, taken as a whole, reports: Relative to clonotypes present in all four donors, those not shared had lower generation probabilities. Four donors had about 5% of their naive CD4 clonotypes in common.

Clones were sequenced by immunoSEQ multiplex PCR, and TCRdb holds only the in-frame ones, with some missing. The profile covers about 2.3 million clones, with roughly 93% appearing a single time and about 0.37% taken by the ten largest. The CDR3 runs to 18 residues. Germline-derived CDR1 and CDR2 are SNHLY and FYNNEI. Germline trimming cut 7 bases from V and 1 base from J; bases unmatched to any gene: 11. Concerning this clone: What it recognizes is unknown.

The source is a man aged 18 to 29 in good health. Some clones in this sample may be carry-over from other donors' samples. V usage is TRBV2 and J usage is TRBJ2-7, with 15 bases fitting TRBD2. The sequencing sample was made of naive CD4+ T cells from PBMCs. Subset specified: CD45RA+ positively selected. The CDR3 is CASTAGLAGGPRSYEQYF. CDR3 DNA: TGTGCCAGCACCGCCGGACTAGCGGGAGGGCCGAGGTCCTACGAGCAGTACTTC.